The next 18 T cell receptor beta chains were all read from a single sample in a study of blood T cell repertoires in COVID-19. Profiling relied on immunoSEQ multiplex PCR, and the TCRdb table lists in-frame clones only, not all of them. Of about 23,000 clones detected, roughly 88% appear once; the ten largest clones hold more than 25%. The sample comprised peripheral blood. The receptors come from a human donor with active COVID-19. The donor label of this sample is uncertain.

The chain employs TRBV12-3 or TRBV12-4 and TRBJ2-7, with D maybe TRBD1 (5 bases). With 1 base removed from V and 3 bases from J, the gap between germline ends came to 7 bases. This CDR3 region has 13 residues. CDR3 sequence (DNA): TGTGCCAGCAGTTTAGGGCAGGGCTACGAGCAGTACTTC. Protein sequence: CASSLGQGYEQYF.

J is TRBJ2-3 and V is TRBV25-1, with 10 bases aligning to TRBD2. CDR3 length: 17 residues. The V gene end was trimmed by 0 bases and the J gene end by 2 bases; junction bases not matched to a gene: 5. Looked up from germline, CDR1 is MGHDK and CDR2 is SYGVNS. The CDR3 spells CASSEYLLAGPTDTQYF. The CDR3 nucleotides are TGTGCCAGCAGTGAATATTTACTAGCGGGACCCACAGATACGCAGTATTTT.

The rearrangement joins TRBV3-1 (or the pseudogene TRBV3-2) to TRBJ1-3; D gene unclear. Germline V gene sequence: CDR1 LGHDT, CDR2 YNNKEL (reference sequence). This CDR3 spans 15 amino acids. Between the trimmed V and J ends, which lost 0 bases and 0 bases, there was a span of 6 bases. CDR3 in amino acids: CASSQDRHSGNTIYF. The CDR3 DNA reads TGTGCCAGCAGCCAAGACAGACACTCTGGAAACACCATATATTTT.

The rearrangement joins TRBV9 to TRBJ2-7, with 9 bases matching TRBD1. The V and J ends lost 4 bases and 6 bases, in that order; junction bases with no gene match: 20. This CDR3 has 18 amino acids. Germline assignment: CDR1 SGDLS and CDR2 YYNGEE. CDR3 in amino acids: CASSPRDRAPRGTGEQYF. The CDR3 coding sequence is TGTGCCAGCAGCCCGAGGGACAGGGCACCTAGGGGCACAGGCGAGCAGTACTTC.

For this clone: An end of the junction differs from the germline gene, which may be a read error. The chain employs TRBV27 and TRBJ1-6, with D hard to call. CDR1 MNHEY and CDR2 SMNVEV come from the germline V gene (reference sequence). The CDR3 is 14 residues long. The CDR3 region has the DNA TGTGCCAGCACTTTAGGCATTAATAATTCACCCCTCCACTTT. This encodes CASTLGINNSPLHF.

The chain carries TRBV9 and TRBJ1-2; D ambiguous. This CDR3 is 13 amino acids long. The V gene's germline CDR1 is SGDLS and CDR2 YYNGEE. Trimming cost V 3 bases and J 4 bases, with 10 bases left between them. CDR3 nucleotides: TGTGCCAGCAGCGCCCCCCCCATCTATGGCTACACCTTC. Residues: CASSAPPIYGYTF.

Points on this clone: One end of the junction is discordant with germline, which a read error may explain. The V and J genes are TRBV6-1 and TRBJ2-2, with 8 bases that match TRBD1. Germline V gene data show CDR1 as MNHNS and CDR2 as SASEGT. The CDR3 spans 15 residues. The CDR3 loop is CASREDRGSTGELFF. The CDR3 DNA is TGTGCCAGCAGAGAAGACAGGGGAAGCACCGGGGAGCTGTTTTTT.

On this clone itself: This CDR3 is also generated by other DNA sequences in the sample. This chain joins TRBV5-1 and TRBJ2-3; perhaps TRBD1 as D (5 bases). The length of the CDR3 is 15 residues. With 2 bases removed from V and 0 bases from J, the gap between germline ends came to 10 bases. The V gene's germline CDR1 is SGHRS and CDR2 YFSETQ. The CDR3 protein is CASSFKGSSTDTQYF. The CDR3 DNA follows: TGCGCCAGCAGCTTTAAGGGGTCTAGCACAGATACGCAGTATTTT.

J is TRBJ2-2 and V is TRBV6-4, with no clear D. Germline loops: CDR1 MRHNA, CDR2 SNTAGT. The CDR3 length is 13 residues. Trimming took off 2 bases at V and 4 bases at J, with 5 bases between the two ends. The CDR3 nucleotides read TGTGCCAGCAGTGACGAGGCCACCGGGGAGCTGTTTTTT. Protein sequence: CASSDEATGELFF.

The rearrangement uses TRBV6-5 and TRBJ1-6; 10 bases match TRBD1. V was pared by 4 bases and J by 5 bases, with 5 bases of the junction left unmatched. This CDR3 is 16 amino acids long. Germline V gene lookup returns CDR1 MNHEY and CDR2 SVGAGI. The CDR3 spells CASSSRDRGNNSPLHF. The CDR3 DNA follows: TGTGCCAGCAGTTCCCGGGACAGGGGAAATAATTCACCCCTCCACTTT.

This sequence joins TRBV11-2 and TRBJ2-2; tentative D call: TRBD1 (5 bases). The CDR3 extends over 19 amino acids. The V end lost 1 base, the J end lost 0 bases, and 18 bases lay between the germline ends. Germline V gene lookup returns CDR1 SGHAT and CDR2 FQNNGV. CDR3 DNA sequence: TGTGCCAGCAGCTTAGGAGGACACCGGTCCTCAGCGAACACCGGGGAGCTGTTTTTT. Translating gives CASSLGGHRSSANTGELFF.

The chain has TRBV5-4 and TRBJ2-5; possibly TRBD2 for D (6 bases). This CDR3 comprises 17 residues. Germline V gives CDR1 SGHNT, CDR2 YYREEE (reference sequence). The V end lost 0 bases, the J end lost 7 bases, and 22 bases lay between the germline ends. The CDR3 DNA follows: TGTGCCAGCAGCTTGGCCGGTAGCGGAGCGTCCAAGGGGACCCAGTACTTC. Translation: CASSLAGSGASKGTQYF.

This clone was recorded once. The gene calls are TRBV24-1 and TRBJ2-3; a possible D gene is TRBD1 (6 bases). Between the trimmed V and J ends, which lost 4 bases and 0 bases, there was a span of 10 bases. The CDR3 spans 15 residues. Germline V gene data show CDR1 as KGHDR and CDR2 as SFDVKD. The DNA for the CDR3 is TGTGCCACCAGTGAAGGGGGACCTAGCACAGATACGCAGTATTTT. Protein product: CATSEGGPSTDTQYF.

This chain links TRBV12-5 with TRBJ2-2, with 7 positions matching TRBD1. CDR3 length equals 16 residues. Germline assignment: CDR1 LGHNT and CDR2 FRNRAP. Losses at the gene ends were 2 bases for V and 3 bases for J; bases not matched to a gene: 6. CDR3 region: CASGLTGALDTGELFF. CDR3 sequence (DNA): TGTGCTAGTGGTTTGACAGGGGCATTGGACACCGGGGAGCTGTTTTTT.

This clone was recorded only once. V and J are TRBV28 and TRBJ2-7, with 11 bases matching TRBD1. This CDR3 region has 15 residues. Germline-derived CDR1 and CDR2 are MDHEN and SYDVKM. V shed 5 bases and J 0 bases; nucleotides not matched to a gene: 3. The CDR3 protein is CASSPGTGGSYEQYF. As DNA, the CDR3 is TGTGCCAGCAGTCCGGGGACAGGGGGCTCCTACGAGCAGTACTTC.

This chain links TRBV6-5 with TRBJ1-1; 7 bases are shared with TRBD1. The V gene end was trimmed by 10 bases and the J gene end by 6 bases; junction bases not matched to a gene: 14. The CDR3 runs to 14 residues. CDR1 and CDR2 (germline): MNHEY, SVGAGI. The CDR3 DNA reads TGTGCCACTACTTCCGGGACAGCGATGGCTGAAGCTTTCTTT. Protein sequence: CATTSGTAMAEAFF.

This chain connects TRBV6-5 to TRBJ2-1, with D unresolved. The germline V and J ends were trimmed by 5 bases and 5 bases, with 7 bases remaining between them. This CDR3 is built from 12 residues. Germline values: CDR1 MNHEY, CDR2 SVGAGI. The CDR3 nucleotides are TGTGCCAGCAGTCCCCAGGACAATGAGCAGTTCTTC. Amino acid sequence: CASSPQDNEQFF.

The V and J genes are TRBV13 and TRBJ2-1, with TRBD2 matching over 16 bases. This CDR3 is built from 16 residues. V trimming: 4 bases; J trimming: 9 bases; junction bases outside the gene matches: 6. CDR1 and CDR2 from the germline V gene are PRHDT and FYEKMQ (reference sequence). CDR3 protein: CASSSGLAGGLGEQFF. For the CDR3, the DNA is TGTGCCAGCAGCTCGGGACTAGCGGGGGGGCTCGGTGAGCAGTTCTTC. The variable domain in full, completed from reference TRBV13 and TRBJ2-1, reads AAGVIQSPRHLIKEKRETATLKCYPIPRHDTVYWYQQGPGQDPQFLISFYEKMQSDKGSIPDRFSAQQFSDYHSELNMSSLELGDSALYFCASSSGLAGGLGEQFFGPGTRLTVL.